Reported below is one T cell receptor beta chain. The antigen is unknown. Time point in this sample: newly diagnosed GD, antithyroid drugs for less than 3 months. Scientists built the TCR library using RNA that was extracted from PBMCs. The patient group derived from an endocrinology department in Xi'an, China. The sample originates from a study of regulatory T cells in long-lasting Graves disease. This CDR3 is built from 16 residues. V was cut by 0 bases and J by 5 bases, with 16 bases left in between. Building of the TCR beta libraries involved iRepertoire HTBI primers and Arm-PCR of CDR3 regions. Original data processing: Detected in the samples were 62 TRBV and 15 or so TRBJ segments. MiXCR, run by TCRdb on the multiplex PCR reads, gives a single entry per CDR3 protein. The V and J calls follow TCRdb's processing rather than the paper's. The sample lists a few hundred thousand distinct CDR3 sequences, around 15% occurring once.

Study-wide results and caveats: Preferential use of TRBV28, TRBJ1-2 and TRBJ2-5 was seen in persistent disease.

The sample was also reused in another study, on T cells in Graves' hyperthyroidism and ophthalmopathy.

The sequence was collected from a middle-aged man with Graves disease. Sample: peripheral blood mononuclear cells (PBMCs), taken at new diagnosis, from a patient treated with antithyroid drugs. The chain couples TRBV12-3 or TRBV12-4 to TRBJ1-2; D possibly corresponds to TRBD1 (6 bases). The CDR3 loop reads CASSLAGAGDPYGYTF. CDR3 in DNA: TGTGCCAGCAGTTTAGCGGGGGCAGGCGATCCTTATGGCTACACCTTC.